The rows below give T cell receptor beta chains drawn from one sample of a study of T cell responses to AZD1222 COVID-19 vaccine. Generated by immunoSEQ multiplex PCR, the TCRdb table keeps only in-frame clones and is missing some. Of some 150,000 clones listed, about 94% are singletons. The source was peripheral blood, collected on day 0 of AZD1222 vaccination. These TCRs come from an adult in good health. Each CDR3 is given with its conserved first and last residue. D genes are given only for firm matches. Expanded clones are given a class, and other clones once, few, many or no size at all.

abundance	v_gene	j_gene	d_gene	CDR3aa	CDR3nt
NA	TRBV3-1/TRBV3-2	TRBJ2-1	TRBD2	CASSLGLAGGEQFF	TGTGCCAGCAGCCTCGGACTAGCGGGAGGTGAGCAGTTCTTC
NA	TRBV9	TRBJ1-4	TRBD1	CASSAGTGEREKLFF	TGTGCCAGCAGCGCAGGGACAGGGGAACGCGAAAAACTGTTTTTT
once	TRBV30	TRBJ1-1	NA	CAWSLENTEAFF	TGTGCCTGGAGTTTAGAGAACACTGAAGCTTTCTTT
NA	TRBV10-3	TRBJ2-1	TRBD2	CAIGAGSSYNEQFF	TGTGCCATCGGAGCGGGGAGCTCCTACAATGAGCAGTTCTTC
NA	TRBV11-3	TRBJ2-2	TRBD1	CASSKGQPNTGELFF	TGTGCCAGCAGCAAGGGACAGCCGAACACCGGGGAGCTGTTTTTT
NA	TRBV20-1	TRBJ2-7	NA	CSASPPGVFEQYF	TGCAGTGCTAGTCCCCCAGGGGTTTTCGAGCAGTACTTC
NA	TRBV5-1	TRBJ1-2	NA	CASSLDGPANYGYTF	TGCGCCAGCAGCTTAGACGGTCCCGCTAACTATGGCTACACCTTC
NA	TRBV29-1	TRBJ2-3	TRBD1	CSVGDRSTDTQYF	TGCAGCGTTGGGGACAGGAGCACAGATACGCAGTATTTT
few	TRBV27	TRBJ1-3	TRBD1	CASSRKQGTGNTIYF	TGTGCCAGCAGCCGTAAACAGGGGACTGGAAACACCATATATTTT
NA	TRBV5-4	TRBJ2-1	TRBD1	CASTRNRGRSNEQFF	TGTGCCAGCACCAGAAACAGGGGTCGATCTAATGAGCAGTTCTTC
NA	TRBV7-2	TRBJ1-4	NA	CASSLGAGLTNEKLFF	TGTGCCAGCAGCTTAGGCGCGGGACTCACTAATGAAAAACTGTTTTTT
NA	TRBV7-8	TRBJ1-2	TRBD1	CASSFRRDRGLNSVGYTF	TGTGCCAGCAGCTTTAGGAGGGACAGGGGTCTTAATTCGGTTGGCTACACCTTC
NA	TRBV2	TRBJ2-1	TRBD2	CASSGLAVLSYNEQFF	TGTGCCAGCAGCGGACTAGCGGTCCTCTCCTACAATGAGCAGTTCTTC
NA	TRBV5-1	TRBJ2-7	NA	CASSLVRFNDEQYF	TGCGCCAGCAGCTTGGTCCGGTTCAACGACGAGCAGTACTTC
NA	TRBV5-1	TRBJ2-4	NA	CASSSGYLDGKNIQYF	TGCGCCAGCAGCTCCGGGTACTTAGACGGCAAAAACATTCAGTACTTC
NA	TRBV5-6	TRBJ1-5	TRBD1	CASSFGTGFRQPQHF	TGTGCCAGCAGCTTTGGGACAGGGTTCCGGCAGCCCCAGCATTTT
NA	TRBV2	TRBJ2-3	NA	CASSDIGESTDTQYF	TGTGCCAGCAGTGATATTGGGGAAAGCACAGATACGCAGTATTTT
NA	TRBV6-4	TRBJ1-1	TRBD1	CASSSWTGATEAFF	TGTGCCAGCAGCTCCTGGACAGGGGCCACTGAAGCTTTCTTT
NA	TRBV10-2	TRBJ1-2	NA	CASRSGILYGYTF	TGCGCCAGCAGATCGGGGATCCTCTATGGCTACACCTTC
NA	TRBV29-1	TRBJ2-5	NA	CSVIRWYQETQYF	TGCAGCGTTATAAGGTGGTACCAAGAGACCCAGTACTTC
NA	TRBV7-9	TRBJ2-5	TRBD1	CASSRSGTGTQETQYF	TGTGCCAGCAGCCGATCCGGGACAGGGACTCAAGAGACCCAGTACTTC
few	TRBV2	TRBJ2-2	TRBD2	CASSFAPSGRASAGELFF	TGTGCCAGCAGTTTCGCCCCTAGCGGGAGGGCTTCGGCCGGGGAGCTGTTTTTT
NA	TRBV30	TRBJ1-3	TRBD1	CAWSTGTGNSGNTIYF	TGTGCCTGGAGCACCGGGACAGGCAACTCTGGAAACACCATATATTTT
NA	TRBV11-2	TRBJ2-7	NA	CASSGEIYEQYF	TGTGCCAGCAGCGGGGAGATCTACGAGCAGTACTTC
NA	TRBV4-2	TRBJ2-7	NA	CASSTLGQGRTYEQYF	TGTGCCAGCAGCACACTGGGGCAGGGGCGAACCTACGAGCAGTACTTC
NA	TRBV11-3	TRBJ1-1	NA	CASSLDRVNTEAFF	TGTGCCAGCAGCTTAGATCGTGTGAACACTGAAGCTTTCTTT
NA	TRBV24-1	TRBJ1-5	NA	CATSDPGDFDQPQHF	TGTGCCACCAGTGATCCAGGGGATTTCGATCAGCCCCAGCATTTT
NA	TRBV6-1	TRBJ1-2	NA	CASSEAARGYGYTF	TGTGCCAGCAGTGAAGCAGCGAGGGGCTATGGCTACACCTTC
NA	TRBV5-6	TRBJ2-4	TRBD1	CASSLGGTGGYIQYF	TGTGCCAGCAGCTTGGGCGGGACAGGGGGATACATTCAGTACTTC